This note documents a single T cell receptor (beta chain) sequence. Its antigen is as yet unknown. The data were taken from a study of cytomegalovirus exposure and HLA in healthy donors. Study results and caveats: When presence/absence was analysed, sequencing depth was taken to be roughly uniform across donors. CMV serostatus was the only recorded immune exposure for donors.

The germline CDR1 and CDR2 sequences are SGDLS and YYNGEE. The V gene end was trimmed by 4 bases and the J gene end by 5 bases; junction bases not matched to a gene: 9. CDR3 length equals 14 residues. Amplification used 60 Vbeta primers and 13 Jbeta primers. Using immunoSEQ multiplex PCR, the repertoire was profiled, and TCRdb retains in-frame clones only, with some absent. The sample lists 85,000 to 120,000 clones, 83% seen once, with roughly 2.6% in the top ten. The chain links TRBV9 to TRBJ2-7; 7 bases agree with TRBD1. Sequencing used PBMCs. The receptor comes from a man between 35 and 55 years old in good health and CMV-seronegative. CDR3 nucleotides: TGTGCCAGCAGCCCTCGACCAGACAGGGACGAGCAGTACTTC. Protein product: CASSPRPDRDEQYF.